The clone carrying this T cell receptor (beta chain) was seen ten or more times. No antigen is known for it. This CDR3 is 13 amino acids long. V gave up 4 bases and J gave up 4 bases, with 10 bases separating them. Hyperthyroidism of Graves' type that showed no ophthalmopathy progression within 18 months was stable. The record originates from a study of T cells in Graves' hyperthyroidism and ophthalmopathy. Whole-study results and caveats: Separating ophthalmopathy from stable hyperthyroidism was achieved by a 13 V-J model.

There were TCR beta CDR3 regions amplified from RNA transcripts. The HTBI primer set was used in a first-round RT-PCR of the TCR CDR3. TCRdb reprocessed the multiplex PCR reads via MiXCR and lists one record per CDR3 protein. The sample carries about 320,000 distinct CDR3 sequences, approximately 16% recorded once. The chain uses TRBV12-3 or TRBV12-4 and TRBJ1-2; tentatively, D is TRBD1 (5 bases). The source of this sequence is a young man with Graves' hyperthyroidism. The sequenced material came from blood. CDR3 bases: TGTGCCAGCAGTTCCCACAGGCCCTATGGCTACACCTTC. Translation: CASSSHRPYGYTF.